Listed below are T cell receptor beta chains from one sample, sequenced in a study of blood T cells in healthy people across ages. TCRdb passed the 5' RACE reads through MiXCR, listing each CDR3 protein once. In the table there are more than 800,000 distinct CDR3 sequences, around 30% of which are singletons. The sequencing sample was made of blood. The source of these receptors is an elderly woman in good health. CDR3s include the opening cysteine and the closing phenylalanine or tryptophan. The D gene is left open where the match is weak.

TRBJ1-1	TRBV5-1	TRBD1	CASRDSDNTEAFF
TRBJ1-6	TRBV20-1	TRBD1	CSARPTDRVYSPLHF
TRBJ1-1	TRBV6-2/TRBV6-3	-	CASSYRQGENTEAFF
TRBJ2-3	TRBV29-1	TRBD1	CSALSDRVVGDTQYF
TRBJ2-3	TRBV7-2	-	CASSVIGGATDTQYF
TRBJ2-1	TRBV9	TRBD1	CASSVGTGLQQFF
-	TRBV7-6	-	CASSSSSGVGETQYF
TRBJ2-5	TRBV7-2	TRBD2	CASSPGTSIETQYF
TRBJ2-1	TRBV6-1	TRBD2	CASRPGTSGGYNEQFF
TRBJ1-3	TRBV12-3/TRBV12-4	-	CAARGAGTSNTIYF
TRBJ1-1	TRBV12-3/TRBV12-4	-	CASSWRLDGEAFF
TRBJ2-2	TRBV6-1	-	CASSADGGAVGTGELFF
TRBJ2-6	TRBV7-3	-	CASSLIAAQFSGANVLTF
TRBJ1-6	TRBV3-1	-	CASSQEGADSPLHF
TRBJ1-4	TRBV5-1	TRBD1	CASSLERTGLLFF
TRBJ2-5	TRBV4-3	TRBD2	CASSQGPTSGEETQYF
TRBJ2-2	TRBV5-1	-	CASSLTVSNTGELFF
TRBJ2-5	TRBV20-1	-	CSARVQVETQYF
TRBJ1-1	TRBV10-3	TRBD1	CAISPGQGDTEAFF
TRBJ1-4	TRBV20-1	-	CSARAENEKLFF
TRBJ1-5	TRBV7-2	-	CASSTGTAYNQPQHF
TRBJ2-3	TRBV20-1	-	CSARLHQTSTDTQYF
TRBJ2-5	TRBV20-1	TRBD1	CSARGGTGVIETQYF
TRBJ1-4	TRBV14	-	CASSRPGVNEKLFF
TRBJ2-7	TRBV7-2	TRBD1	CASSLNRGRVQYF
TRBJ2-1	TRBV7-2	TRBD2	CASSLDRTRGNEQFF
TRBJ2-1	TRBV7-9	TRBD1	CASSAGTAYNEQFF
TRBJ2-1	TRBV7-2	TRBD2	CATQPVAGGPSYNEQFF
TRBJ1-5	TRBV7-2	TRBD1	CASSQGDSRNQPQHF
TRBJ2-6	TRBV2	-	CASSERTPFSGANVLTF
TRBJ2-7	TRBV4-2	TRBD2	CAGSQGEGSRYEQYF
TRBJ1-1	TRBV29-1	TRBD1	CSVRYRGTAEAFF
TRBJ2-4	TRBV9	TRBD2	CASSVAAGEQYF
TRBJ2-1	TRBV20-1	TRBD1	CSANTGGAGQFF